This T cell receptor (beta chain) was recovered during a study of T cell changes during pregnancy in multiple sclerosis. Sequencing was performed with immunoSEQ multiplex PCR; in TCRdb, only in-frame clones are kept and a portion is missing. The sample contains over 30,000 clones, around 91% of which appear only once. CDR1 and CDR2 (germline): SGHDT, YYEEEE. CDR3 length equals 13 residues. Trimming shortened V by 4 bases and J by 9 bases, and 14 bases separated the two germline ends. Sequenced material: CD4+ T cells from peripheral blood mononuclear cells, taken in the second trimester of pregnancy. The clonotype comes from a female donor in good health, enrolled as a control in a pregnancy study. This sequence joins TRBV5-6 and TRBJ1-5; no reliable D call. The CDR3 here is CASSEGVNWPQHF. CDR3 DNA sequence: TGTGCCAGCAGCGAGGGAGTAAATTGGCCCCAGCATTTT.